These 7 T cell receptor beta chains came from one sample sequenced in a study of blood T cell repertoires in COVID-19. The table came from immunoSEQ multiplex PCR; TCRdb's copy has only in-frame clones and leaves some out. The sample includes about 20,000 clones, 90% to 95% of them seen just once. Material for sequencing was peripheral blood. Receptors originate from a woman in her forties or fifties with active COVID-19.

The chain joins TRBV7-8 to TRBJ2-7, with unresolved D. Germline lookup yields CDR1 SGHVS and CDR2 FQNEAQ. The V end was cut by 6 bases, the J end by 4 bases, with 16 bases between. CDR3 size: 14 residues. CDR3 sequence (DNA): TGTGCCAGCAGGTCCCGGCCCCTAGAATACGAGCAGTACTTC. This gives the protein CASRSRPLEYEQYF.

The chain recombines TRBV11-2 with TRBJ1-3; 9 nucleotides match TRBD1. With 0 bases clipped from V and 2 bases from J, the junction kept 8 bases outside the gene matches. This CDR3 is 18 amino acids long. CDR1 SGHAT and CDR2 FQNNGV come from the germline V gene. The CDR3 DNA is TGTGCCAGCAGCTTAGAACGGGGACAGGGCGCGACTGGAAACACCATATATTTT. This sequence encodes CASSLERGQGATGNTIYF.

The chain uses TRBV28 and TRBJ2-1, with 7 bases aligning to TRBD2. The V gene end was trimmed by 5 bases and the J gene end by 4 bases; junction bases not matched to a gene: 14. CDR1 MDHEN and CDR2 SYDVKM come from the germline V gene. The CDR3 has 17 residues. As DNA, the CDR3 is TGTGCCAGCAGTACTACCTGGGGGGGAGGCCATTACAATGAGCAGTTCTTC. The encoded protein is CASSTTWGGGHYNEQFF. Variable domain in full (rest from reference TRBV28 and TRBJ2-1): DVKVTQSSRYLVKRTGEKVFLECVQDMDHENMFWYRQDPGLGLRLIYFSYDVKMKEKGDIPEGYSVSREKKERFSLILESASTNQTSMYLCASSTTWGGGHYNEQFFGPGTRLTVL.

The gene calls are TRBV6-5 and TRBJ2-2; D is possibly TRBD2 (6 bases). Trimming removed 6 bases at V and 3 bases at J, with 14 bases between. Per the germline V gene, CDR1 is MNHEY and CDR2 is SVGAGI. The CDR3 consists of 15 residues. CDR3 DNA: TGTGCCAGCAGGGCCGGGTCTAGCGACACCGGGGAGCTGTTTTTT. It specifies CASRAGSSDTGELFF.

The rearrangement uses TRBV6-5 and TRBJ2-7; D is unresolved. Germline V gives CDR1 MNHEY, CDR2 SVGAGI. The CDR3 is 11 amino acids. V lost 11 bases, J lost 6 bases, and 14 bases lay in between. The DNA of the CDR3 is TGTGCCGCCGCTAGTATGACCGAGCAGTACTTC. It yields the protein CAAASMTEQYF.

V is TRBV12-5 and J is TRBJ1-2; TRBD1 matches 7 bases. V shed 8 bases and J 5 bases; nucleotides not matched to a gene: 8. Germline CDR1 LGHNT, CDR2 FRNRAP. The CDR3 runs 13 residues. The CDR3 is CASQGQDNYGYTF. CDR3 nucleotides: TGTGCTAGTCAAGGACAGGATAATTATGGCTACACCTTC.

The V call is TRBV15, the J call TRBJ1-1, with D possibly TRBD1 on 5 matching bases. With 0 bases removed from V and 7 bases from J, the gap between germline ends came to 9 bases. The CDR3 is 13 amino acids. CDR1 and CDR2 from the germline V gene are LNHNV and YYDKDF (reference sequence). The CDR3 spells CATSRDPGGEAFF. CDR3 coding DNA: TGTGCCACCAGCAGAGATCCGGGGGGTGAAGCTTTCTTT.